The clone carrying this TCR beta chain has just a few counts. Its target is unknown. There are 15 residues in the CDR3. After removal of 8 bases from V and 2 bases from J, the junction contained 11 bases not matched to a gene. These data belong to a study of cytomegalovirus exposure and HLA in healthy donors. Study-wide points: Several of the most significant clusters appeared linked to common viral pathogens, based on a later analysis.

The PCR used 60 Vbeta and 13 Jbeta primers. Measured with immunoSEQ multiplex PCR; TCRdb has only the in-frame clones, and not every one. The sample has some 95,000 clones, about two thirds seen once. Material: PBMCs. This sequence was found in a female donor in good health and CMV-seronegative. The chain couples TRBV5-3 to TRBJ2-3; 7 positions agree with TRBD1. TRBV5-3 falls under the ORF class, with uncertain function. This CDR3 is CASSPRTGHTDTQYF. CDR3 in DNA: TGTGCCAGCAGCCCCCGGACAGGCCACACAGATACGCAGTATTTT.